The source of this T cell receptor beta chain is a study of T cell repertoires in cytomegalovirus infection (dated by TCRdb to the late 2010s). Notes on the research overall: The HLA type of each donor mattered for the analysis, because public TCR beta signatures pointed to carriage of CMV infection along with the matching HLA type.

Overall study results and their limits: In both this cohort and an independent roughly 350-donor cohort, the cumulative frequency of public TCR beta family members distinguished carriers of CMV infection plus the relevant HLA type. In the ex vivo response, HLA-C-restricted CMV-specific TCR beta clonotypes were dominant, and in two of eight donors the single most frequent clonotype came from this HLA-C-restricted group.

The sequencer was an Illumina HiSeq 1500. TCRdb handled the public reads itself, with Q25 trimming in fastp and clone calling in MiXCR, and kept productive beta chains. CDR3 protein sequences are deduplicated, and each keeps its most common genes and DNA. A total of over 150,000 distinct CDR3 sequences appear in this sample, approximately 18% of them only once. About 25% of the sample is held by the ten biggest clonotypes. Points on this clonotype: This clone's antigen is unknown. No qualities accompany the bases; no much larger clone lies one base away.

V drops 4 bases and J drops 7 bases, leaving 16 bases in between. Per the germline V gene (reference sequence), GTSNPN is the CDR1 and SVGIG is the CDR2. The CDR3 runs 14 residues from the cysteine to the phenylalanine. Only CDR3 DNA remains: 42 bases, in frame from the first base. Sequenced sample: CD8+ T cells from PBMCs. This receptor was taken from a human donor in good health (CMV status not recorded). Some clones in this sample may be carry-over from other donors' samples. The chain was built from TRBV30 and TRBJ1-4; no D segment can be confidently identified. The nucleotide sequence reads TGTGCCTGGAAAGTCGGCCCAAGGAGTGAAAAACTGTTTTTT. Translation gives CAWKVGPRSEKLFF.